The next 31 T cell receptor beta chains were all read from a single sample in a study of vaccination and CD4 T cells after COVID-19. No antigen has been assigned to these receptors. The Oncomine TCR Beta short-read assay sequenced DNA from cultured CD4+ T cells. TCRdb passed the PCR reads through MiXCR, listing each CDR3 protein once. The sample lists around 19,000 distinct CDR3 sequences; about 39% were seen once. Treatment given: approximately 10-day PBMC culture with coronavirus spike peptide pools or control peptides (ViraFEST assay). This specimen consisted of CD4+ T cells from blood, cultured in vitro, obtained before SARS-CoV-2 vaccination. The receptors come from a human donor who had recovered from COVID-19.

The V call is TRBV4-1, the J call TRBJ1-4; a weak D match, TRBD1 (6 bases). CDR1 and CDR2 from the germline V gene are MGHRA and YSYEKL. The germline V and J ends were trimmed by 4 bases and 7 bases, with 19 bases remaining between them. The CDR3 is made up of 16 amino acids. CDR3 coding DNA: TGCGCCAGCAGCCTAGAGGCCTCAGGGGCAGGTGAAAAACTGTTTTTT. Translating gives CASSLEASGAGEKLFF.

This clonotype was seen only a few times. V is TRBV6-2 or TRBV6-3 and J is TRBJ1-2, with a tentative D call TRBD1 (5 bases). Looked up from germline, CDR1 is MNHEY and CDR2 is SVGEGT. The CDR3 is 14 amino acids. Trimming took off 5 bases at V and 4 bases at J, with 14 bases between the two ends. The CDR3 sequence is CASSIFGTVYGYTF. CDR3 DNA: TGTGCCAGCAGTATTTTCGGGACTGTCTATGGCTACACCTTC.

This clonotype came up once. The chain joins TRBV19 to TRBJ1-2; tentatively, D is TRBD1 (6 bases). The CDR3 has 14 residues. Germline CDR1 is LNHDA and CDR2 is SQIVND (reference sequence). The V gene lost 4 bases and the J gene lost 4 bases, with 13 bases spanning the gap. The CDR3 sequence: CASSTRQDFYGYTF. CDR3 in DNA: TGTGCCAGTAGTACCCGACAGGATTTCTATGGCTACACCTTC.

J is TRBJ2-3 and V is TRBV20-1; no reliable D call. The CDR3 spans 15 residues. V lost 5 bases and J 1 base, leaving 16 bases between the germline ends. Looked up from germline, CDR1 is DFQATT and CDR2 is SNEGSKA (reference sequence). CDR3 sequence (DNA): TGCAGTGCTCCGAGCCCTATAGGGCGCACAGATACGCAGTATTTT. Translating gives CSAPSPIGRTDTQYF.

The chain links TRBV27 to TRBJ1-1; D call uncertain. This CDR3 region has 16 residues. V shed 0 bases and J shed 3 bases, with 14 bases lying between them. CDR1 is MNHEY and CDR2 is SMNVEV in the germline V gene (reference sequence). Written as DNA, the CDR3 is TGTGCCAGCAGTTTATCGACCTTCCCCGGGGACACTGAAGCTTTCTTT. Its translation is CASSLSTFPGDTEAFF.

This chain uses TRBV19 with TRBJ1-1, with 7 positions matching TRBD1. Unmatched junction bases numbered 1, after V lost 3 bases and J lost 3 bases. The CDR3 length is 13 residues. CDR1 and CDR2 from the germline V gene are LNHDA and SQIVND (reference sequence). The CDR3 DNA follows: TGTGCCAGTAGTATCCAGGGGGACACTGAAGCTTTCTTT. Amino acids: CASSIQGDTEAFF.

The rearrangement links TRBV11-3 to TRBJ2-7, with D perhaps given as TRBD1 or TRBD2 (5 bases each). The V gene's germline CDR1 is SGHNT and CDR2 YENEEA. The ends were cut back, 5 bases at V and 3 bases at J, with 11 bases in the middle. CDR3 length: 13 residues. This chain's CDR3 is CASSPWDVYEQYF. For the CDR3, the DNA is TGTGCCAGCAGCCCTTGGGACGTCTACGAGCAGTACTTC.

The rearrangement links TRBV11-2 to TRBJ2-5, with 8 nucleotides matching TRBD2. In germline, CDR1 is SGHAT, CDR2 FQNNGV. Trimming at V came to 0 bases and at J to 7 bases, leaving 7 bases not matched to a gene. The CDR3 loop spans 15 amino acids. CDR3 nucleotides: TGTGCCAGCAGCTTAGAAGCGGGACTAGAAGTGACCCAGTACTTC. Protein sequence: CASSLEAGLEVTQYF. The full variable domain, its missing parts supplied by reference TRBV11-2 and TRBJ2-5, is EAGVAQSPRYKIIEKRQSVAFWCNPISGHATLYWYQQILGQGPKLLIQFQNNGVVDDSQLPKDRFSAERLKGVDSTLKIQPAKLEDSAVYLCASSLEAGLEVTQYFGPGTRLLVL.

This rearrangement joins TRBV2 to TRBJ2-2, with D possibly TRBD1 on 5 matching bases. The CDR3 spans 14 residues. Trimming shortened V by 4 bases and J by 4 bases, and 10 bases separated the two germline ends. CDR1 is SNHLY, CDR2 FYNNEI, per germline. CDR3 nucleotides: TGTGCCAGCAGTGGAGCCAGGGTCACCGGGGAGCTGTTTTTT. Residues: CASSGARVTGELFF.

The chain has TRBV7-9 and TRBJ2-1; D uncertain. CDR1 is SEHNR, CDR2 FQNEAQ, per germline (reference sequence). V was pared by 7 bases and J by 7 bases, with 14 bases between. This CDR3 comprises 13 residues. CDR3 amino acids: CASNWGSRNEQFF. The CDR3 DNA is TGTGCCAGCAATTGGGGTTCCAGGAATGAGCAGTTCTTC.

This clonotype was seen a handful of times. The CDR3 is CASSLGGENTDTQYF. CDR3 coding DNA: TGTGCCAGCAGCTTAGGTGGGGAAAACACAGATACGCAGTATTTT. The gene calls are TRBV7-2 and TRBJ2-3; D uncertain. The CDR3 spans 15 residues. V shed 1 base and J shed 2 bases, with 10 bases lying between them. Per the germline V gene, CDR1 is SGHTA and CDR2 is FQGNSA. Full variable domain (rest looked up from reference TRBV7-2 and TRBJ2-3): GAGVSQSPSNKVTEKGKDVELRCDPISGHTALYWYRQSLGQGLEFLIYFQGNSAPDKSGLPSDRFSAERTGGSVSTLTIQRTQQEDSAVYLCASSLGGENTDTQYFGPGTRLTVL.

In DNA, the CDR3 is TGCAGTGCTAGTTCGTCTGGTTGGGGCCTTTACGAGCAGTACTTC. This codes for CSASSSGWGLYEQYF. J is TRBJ2-7 and V is TRBV20-1, with D possibly TRBD1 on 5 matching bases. The germline V gene has CDR1 DFQATT and CDR2 SNEGSKA (reference sequence). The CDR3 consists of 15 residues. V was clipped by 3 bases and J by 4 bases, with 19 bases between them.

The chain links TRBV7-2 to TRBJ2-1, with TRBD1 as a possible D gene (6 bases). Trimming cost V 6 bases and J 9 bases, with 21 bases left between them. There are 15 residues in the CDR3. Germline values: CDR1 SGHTA, CDR2 FQGNSA. The CDR3 protein is CASSLGVSGVSEQFF. CDR3 in DNA: TGTGCCAGCAGTTTGGGAGTATCAGGGGTGAGTGAGCAGTTCTTC.

The chain employs TRBV11-2 and TRBJ2-7, with TRBD1 identical over 9 bases. Germline V gene sequence: CDR1 SGHAT, CDR2 FQNNGV. This CDR3 comprises 16 residues. Trimming took 1 base from V and 5 from J; bases not matched to a gene: 9. CDR3 DNA sequence: TGTGCCAGCAGCTTAGGACGCGGGACAGGGAGCCACGAGCAGTACTTC. It yields the protein CASSLGRGTGSHEQYF.

There are a few counts of this clonotype. The chain recombines TRBV5-4 with TRBJ2-7, with 14 bases fitting TRBD2. Germline values: CDR1 SGHNT, CDR2 YYREEE (reference sequence). This CDR3 has 16 residues. V gave up 3 bases and J gave up 2 bases; unmatched junction bases: 4. The CDR3: CASSSPTSGRAYEQYF. The CDR3 DNA reads TGTGCCAGCAGCTCCCCGACTAGCGGGAGGGCCTACGAGCAGTACTTC.

This chain connects TRBV7-2 to TRBJ1-2, with D possibly TRBD1 on 5 matching bases. Germline V CDR1 and CDR2: SGHTA, FQGNSA. V was clipped by 2 bases and J by 5 bases, with 12 bases between them. The CDR3 has 14 amino acids. Here the CDR3 reads CASSLRGSEYGYTF. The CDR3 nucleotides are TGTGCCAGCAGCTTACGGGGGAGTGAGTATGGCTACACCTTC. Drawing the rest from reference TRBV7-2 and TRBJ1-2, the complete variable domain is GAGVSQSPSNKVTEKGKDVELRCDPISGHTALYWYRQSLGQGLEFLIYFQGNSAPDKSGLPSDRFSAERTGGSVSTLTIQRTQQEDSAVYLCASSLRGSEYGYTFGSGTRLTVV.

This clonotype was counted between two and nine times. V gene TRBV6-1 combines with J gene TRBJ1-5, with D unclear. In germline, CDR1 is MNHNS, CDR2 SASEGT. Deletions cut 5 bases from V and 0 bases from J, with 11 bases between. There are 15 residues in the CDR3. CDR3: CASSQNRVSNQPQHF. CDR3 DNA: TGTGCCAGCAGTCAAAACAGAGTTAGCAATCAGCCCCAGCATTTT.

The J gene is TRBJ1-5, the V gene TRBV19; D possibly corresponds to TRBD1 (5 bases). V lost 6 bases, J lost 7 bases, and 13 bases lay in between. The germline gives CDR1 LNHDA, CDR2 SQIVND (reference sequence). The CDR3 totals 13 residues. As DNA, the CDR3 is TGTGCCAGTAGGTGGGGACGCGGACAGCCCCAGCATTTT. Amino acid sequence: CASRWGRGQPQHF.

The genes are TRBV20-1 and TRBJ1-5; D gene unclear. Germline CDR1 reads DFQATT; CDR2 reads SNEGSKA (reference sequence). This CDR3 is 14 amino acids long. V was trimmed by 3 bases and J by 2 bases, leaving 11 bases between them. In nucleotides, the CDR3 is TGCAGTGCTAGTGCGCGGTTCGGCAATCAGCCCCAGCATTTT. This encodes CSASARFGNQPQHF.

This clonotype was counted only a few times. V is TRBV5-1 and J is TRBJ1-2; 9 nucleotides align to TRBD1. Trimming at V came to 3 bases and at J to 3 bases, leaving 9 bases not matched to a gene. This CDR3 has 16 residues. Germline V lookup: CDR1 SGHRS, CDR2 YFSETQ. This CDR3 reads CASSWGTGQMDYGYTF. The CDR3 DNA sequence: TGCGCCAGCAGCTGGGGGACAGGGCAAATGGACTATGGCTACACCTTC.

This chain links TRBV14 with TRBJ1-1, with a tentative D call TRBD1 (5 bases). Germline assignment: CDR1 SGHDN and CDR2 FVKESK. The CDR3 totals 13 residues. The V end was cut by 4 bases, the J end by 9 bases, with 15 bases between. For the CDR3, the DNA is TGTGCCAGCAGCCTGTACCACGGGGGTAAAGCTTTCTTT. Translation: CASSLYHGGKAFF.

In its sample, this clonotype was seen a few times. V and J are TRBV19 and TRBJ1-5; 10 bases map to TRBD1. Germline V CDR1 and CDR2: LNHDA, SQIVND (reference sequence). The CDR3 has 19 amino acids. Trimming cost V 4 bases and J 1 base; bases outside gene matches: 13. The CDR3 region has the DNA TGTGCCAGTAGTAGCAAATTTCCCGGGACAGGGGTGAGCAATCAGCCCCAGCATTTT. The encoded protein is CASSSKFPGTGVSNQPQHF.

This clonotype has more than one count but fewer than ten. V and J are TRBV19 and TRBJ1-2; D gene uncertain. Germline CDR1 is LNHDA and CDR2 is SQIVND (reference sequence). Deletions cut 5 bases from V and 4 bases from J, with 8 bases between. This CDR3 has 12 amino acids. The CDR3 protein is CASSVETYGYTF. The CDR3 DNA sequence: TGTGCCAGTAGTGTGGAGACCTATGGCTACACCTTC.

V gene TRBV4-2 combines with J gene TRBJ1-2, with D possibly TRBD1 on 5 matching bases. The CDR3 is 14 residues long. Trimming stripped 3 bases from V and 6 bases from J, with 14 bases between. The germline V gene has CDR1 LGHNA and CDR2 YNFKEQ. The CDR3 DNA sequence: TGTGCCAGCAGCCAGAACCCAGGGAGGGATGGCTACACCTTC. Encoded protein: CASSQNPGRDGYTF.

This CDR3 is CASRAGFPNYGYTF. CDR3 coding DNA: TGCGCCAGCAGAGCAGGGTTCCCTAACTATGGCTACACCTTC. This sequence joins TRBV10-2 and TRBJ1-2; D might be TRBD1 (5 bases). Between the trimmed V and J ends, which lost 6 bases and 0 bases, there was a span of 11 bases. CDR3 size: 14 residues. Germline V lookup: CDR1 WSHSY, CDR2 SAAADI.

This chain connects TRBV20-1 to TRBJ2-3, with a possible D match to TRBD2 (6 bases). Germline CDR1 reads DFQATT; CDR2 reads SNEGSKA (reference sequence). CDR3 length equals 16 residues. V lost 2 bases and J 2 bases, leaving 17 bases between the germline ends. The CDR3 DNA reads TGCAGTGCTAGACCAACGGCCAGCGGGTCCACAGATACGCAGTATTTT. It encodes CSARPTASGSTDTQYF.

This clonotype was picked up a small number of times. V usage is TRBV6-1 and J usage is TRBJ2-2, with D hard to call. The V end was cut by 5 bases, the J end by 6 bases, with 10 bases between. Per the germline V gene, CDR1 is MNHNS and CDR2 is SASEGT. The CDR3 consists of 13 residues. CDR3 DNA: TGTGCCAGCAGTAATCGGGCCCCCGGGGAGCTGTTTTTT. This translates into CASSNRAPGELFF.

V and J are TRBV28 and TRBJ2-1; D uncertain. The V end lost 3 bases, the J end lost 3 bases, and 9 bases lay between the germline ends. CDR1 and CDR2 (germline): MDHEN, SYDVKM. CDR3 length: 14 residues. The CDR3 nucleotides are TGTGCCAGCAGTTTTATTATGGACTACAATGAGCAGTTCTTC. Its protein is CASSFIMDYNEQFF.

There are a few counts of this clonotype. The junction departs from germline at one end; a sequencing error may be responsible. V usage is TRBV7-9 and J usage is TRBJ2-5, with 10 bases aligning to TRBD2. The CDR3 extends over 15 amino acids. CDR1 is SEHNR and CDR2 is FQNEAQ in the germline V gene (reference sequence). CDR3: CASSLAGVHQETQYF. In DNA form, the CDR3 reads TGTGCCAGCAGCCTAGCGGGGGTTCACCAAGAGACCCAGTACTTC.

The chain joins TRBV5-1 to TRBJ2-2, with 8 bases identical to TRBD1. The V gene end was trimmed by 4 bases and the J gene end by 6 bases; junction bases not matched to a gene: 5. Germline V CDR1 and CDR2: SGHRS, YFSETQ. The CDR3 totals 14 residues. CDR3 amino acids: CASSTLQGAGELFF. The CDR3 nucleotides are TGCGCCAGCAGCACCTTACAGGGGGCCGGGGAGCTGTTTTTT.

This chain connects TRBV10-2 to TRBJ2-6; no clear D. V lost 4 bases to trimming and J lost 1 base, with 5 bases between them. Germline V gene sequence: CDR1 WSHSY, CDR2 SAAADI. This CDR3 is 14 amino acids long. CDR3 sequence: CASSVGSGANVLTF. The CDR3 DNA is TGCGCCAGCAGTGTGGGGTCTGGGGCCAACGTCCTGACTTTC.